This TCR beta chain was captured in a study of blood T cells in healthy people across ages. Whole-study results and caveats: Calculation of diversity from one million T cells yielded estimates considered to be underestimates.

Trimming shortened V by 7 bases and J by 10 bases, and 14 bases separated the two germline ends. The CDR3 has 13 amino acids. Comments on this clonotype: The target antigen is unknown.

Primers used in a second PCR of about 6 to 11 cycles were a sample-barcoded 5' primer and a J-beta primer mix. TCRdb re-called the 5' RACE reads through MiXCR, storing one row per CDR3 protein. The table records 600,000 or so distinct CDR3 sequences, 47% of them present only once. Each sample used at least 6 million PBMCs. The chain carries TRBV12-3 or TRBV12-4 and TRBJ1-6; D remains unclear. The clonotype was recovered from a man at least 80 years old in good health. The specimen was blood. The CDR3, as DNA: TGTGCCAGCACCCGGGCCGCTCGGTCACCCCTCCACTTT. It is translated as CASTRAARSPLHF.